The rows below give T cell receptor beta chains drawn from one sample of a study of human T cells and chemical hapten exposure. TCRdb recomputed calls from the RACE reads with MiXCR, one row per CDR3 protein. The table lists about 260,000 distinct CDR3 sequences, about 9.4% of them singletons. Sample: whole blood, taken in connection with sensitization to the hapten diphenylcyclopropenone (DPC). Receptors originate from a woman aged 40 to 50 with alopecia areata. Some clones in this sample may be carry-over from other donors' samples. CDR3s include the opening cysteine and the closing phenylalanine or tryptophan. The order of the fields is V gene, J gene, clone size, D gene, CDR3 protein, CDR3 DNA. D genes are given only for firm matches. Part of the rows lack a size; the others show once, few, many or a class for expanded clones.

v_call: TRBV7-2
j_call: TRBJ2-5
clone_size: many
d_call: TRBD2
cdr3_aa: CASSYTSGQETQYF
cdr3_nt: TGTGCCAGCAGCTACACTAGCGGCCAAGAGACCCAGTACTTC

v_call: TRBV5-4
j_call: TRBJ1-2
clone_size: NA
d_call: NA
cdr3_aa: CASSSEGRVVYGYTF
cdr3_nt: TGTGCCAGCAGCTCCGAAGGTCGAGTTGTCTATGGCTACACCTTC

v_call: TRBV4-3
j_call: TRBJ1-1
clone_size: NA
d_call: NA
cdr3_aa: CASSQGPGRNTEAFF
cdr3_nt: TGCGCCAGCAGCCAAGGGCCAGGGAGGAACACTGAAGCTTTCTTT

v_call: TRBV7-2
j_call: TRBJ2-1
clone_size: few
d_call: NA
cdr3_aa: CASSLARENNEQFF
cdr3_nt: TGTGCCAGCAGCTTAGCGCGGGAAAACAATGAGCAGTTCTTC

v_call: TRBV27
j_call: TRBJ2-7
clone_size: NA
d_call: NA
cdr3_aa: CASSDQGYEQYF
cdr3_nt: TGTGCCAGCAGTGATCAGGGCTACGAGCAGTACTTC

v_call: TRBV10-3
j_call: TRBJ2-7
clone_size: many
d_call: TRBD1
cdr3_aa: CAINRQGSSGEQYF
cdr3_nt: TGTGCCATCAATCGACAGGGCTCTTCAGGCGAGCAGTACTTC

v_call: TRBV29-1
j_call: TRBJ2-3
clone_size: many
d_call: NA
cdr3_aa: CSVVPGHVTDTQYF
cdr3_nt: TGCAGCGTTGTACCGGGACATGTCACAGATACGCAGTATTTT

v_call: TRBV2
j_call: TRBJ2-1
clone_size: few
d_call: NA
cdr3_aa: CASRDSLLNEQFF
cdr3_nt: TGTGCCAGCAGGGACAGTCTTTTAAATGAGCAGTTCTTC

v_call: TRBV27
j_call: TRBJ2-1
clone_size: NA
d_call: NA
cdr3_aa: CASSLYGPNEQFF
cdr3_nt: TGTGCCAGCAGTTTATACGGGCCCAATGAGCAGTTCTTC

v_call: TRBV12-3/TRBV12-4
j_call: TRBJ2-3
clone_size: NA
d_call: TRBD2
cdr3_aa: CASSSGGTSDTQYF
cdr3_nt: TGTGCCAGCAGCTCGGGAGGGACATCAGATACGCAGTATTTT

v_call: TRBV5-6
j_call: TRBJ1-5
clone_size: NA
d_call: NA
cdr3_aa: CASSLGQVLNQPQHF
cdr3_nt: TGTGCCAGCAGCTTGGGACAGGTGCTCAATCAGCCCCAGCATTTT

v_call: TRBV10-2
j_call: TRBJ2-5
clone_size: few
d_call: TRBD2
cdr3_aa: CASMLAGRTGGTQYF
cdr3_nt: TGCGCCAGCATGCTAGCGGGACGGACCGGGGGGACCCAGTACTTC

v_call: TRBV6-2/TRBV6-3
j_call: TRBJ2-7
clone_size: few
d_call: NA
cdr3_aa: CASSPLHFDRGWYEQYF
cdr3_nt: NA

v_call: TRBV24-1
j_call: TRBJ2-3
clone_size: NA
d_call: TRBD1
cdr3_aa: CATGTGGMDTQYF
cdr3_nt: TGTGCCACCGGAACAGGGGGGATGGATACGCAGTATTTT

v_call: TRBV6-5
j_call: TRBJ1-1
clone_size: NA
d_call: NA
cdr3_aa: CASSYSVILNTEAFF
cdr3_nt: TGTGCCAGCAGTTACTCGGTGATTCTGAACACTGAAGCTTTCTTT

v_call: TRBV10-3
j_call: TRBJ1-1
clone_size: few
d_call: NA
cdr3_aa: CAISENVAEAFF
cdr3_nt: TGTGCCATCAGTGAGAATGTAGCTGAAGCTTTCTTT

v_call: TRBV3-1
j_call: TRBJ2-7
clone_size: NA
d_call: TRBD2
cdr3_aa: CASSQLLAAYEQYF
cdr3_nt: TGTGCCAGCAGCCAATTACTAGCGGCCTACGAGCAGTACTTC

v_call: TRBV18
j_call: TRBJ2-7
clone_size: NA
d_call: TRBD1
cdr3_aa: CASSPALPGQTTYEQYF
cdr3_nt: TGTGCCAGCTCACCCGCCCTCCCGGGACAGACAACCTACGAGCAGTACTTC

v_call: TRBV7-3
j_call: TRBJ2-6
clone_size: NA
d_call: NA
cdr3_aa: CASRMGTPSSGANVLTF
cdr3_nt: TGTGCCAGCAGGATGGGGACACCCTCCTCTGGGGCCAACGTCCTGACTTTC

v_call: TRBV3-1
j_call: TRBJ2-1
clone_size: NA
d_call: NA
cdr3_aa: CASTPGLARYNEQFF
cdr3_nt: TGTGCCAGCACCCCGGGACTTGCGAGATACAATGAGCAGTTCTTC

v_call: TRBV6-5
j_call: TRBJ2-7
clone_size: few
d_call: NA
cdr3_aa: CASSPGPLPYEQYF
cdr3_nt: TGTGCCAGCAGCCCTGGCCCTCTTCCCTACGAGCAGTACTTC

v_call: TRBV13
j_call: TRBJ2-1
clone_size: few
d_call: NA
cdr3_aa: CASSLGRGSVNEQFF
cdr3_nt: TGTGCCAGCAGCTTAGGTAGGGGAAGCGTCAATGAGCAGTTCTTC

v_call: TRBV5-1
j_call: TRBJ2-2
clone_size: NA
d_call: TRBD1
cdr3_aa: CASSTRGLGTGELFF
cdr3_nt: TGCGCCAGCAGCACCAGGGGGCTGGGGACCGGGGAGCTGTTTTTT

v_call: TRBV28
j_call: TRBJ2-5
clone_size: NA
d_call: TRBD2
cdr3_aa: CASSAGSGRAAEETQYF
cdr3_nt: TGTGCCAGCAGTGCCGGGAGCGGGAGGGCCGCGGAAGAGACCCAGTACTTC

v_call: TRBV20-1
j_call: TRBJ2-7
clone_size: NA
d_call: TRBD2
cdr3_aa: CSASLSPSGRYEQYF
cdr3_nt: TGCAGTGCTAGTCTCTCTCCCAGCGGGAGATATGAGCAGTACTTC

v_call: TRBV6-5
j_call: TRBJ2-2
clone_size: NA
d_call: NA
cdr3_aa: CASSMGRLVRSTGELFF
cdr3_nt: TGTGCCAGCAGTATGGGGAGACTAGTTCGTAGTACCGGGGAGCTGTTTTTT

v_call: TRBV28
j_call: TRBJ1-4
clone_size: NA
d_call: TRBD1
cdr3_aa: CASTRQGAGTNEKLFF
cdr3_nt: TGTGCCAGCACTCGACAGGGGGCCGGAACTAATGAAAAACTGTTTTTT

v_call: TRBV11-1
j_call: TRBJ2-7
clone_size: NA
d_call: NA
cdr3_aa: CASQGGSSYEQYF
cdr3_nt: TGTGCCAGCCAAGGGGGGTCGAGCTACGAGCAGTACTTC

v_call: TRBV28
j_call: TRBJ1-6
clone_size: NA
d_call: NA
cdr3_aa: CASKAGTSSYNSPLHF
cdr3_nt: TGTGCCAGCAAAGCAGGGACAAGCTCCTATAATTCACCCCTCCACTTT

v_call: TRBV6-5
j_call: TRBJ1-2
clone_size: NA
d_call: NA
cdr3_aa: CASSQGRNYGYTF
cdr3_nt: TGTGCCAGCAGTCAGGGACGGAACTATGGCTACACCTTC

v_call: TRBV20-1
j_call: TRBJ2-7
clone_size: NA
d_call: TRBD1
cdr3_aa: CSAPRDRGNPYEQYF
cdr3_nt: TGCAGTGCTCCCAGGGACAGGGGGAACCCCTACGAGCAGTACTTC

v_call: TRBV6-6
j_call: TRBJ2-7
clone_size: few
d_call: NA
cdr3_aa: CASSYPGSNEQYF
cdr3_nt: TGTGCCAGCAGTTACCCTGGATCCAACGAGCAGTACTTC

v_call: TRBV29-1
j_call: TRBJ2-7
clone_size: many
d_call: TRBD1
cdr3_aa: CSVGDSSYEQYF
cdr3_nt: TGCAGCGTTGGGGACAGCTCCTACGAGCAGTACTTC

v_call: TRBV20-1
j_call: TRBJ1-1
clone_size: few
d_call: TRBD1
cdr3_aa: CSARPGGGAAFF
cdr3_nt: TGCAGTGCTAGACCTGGAGGGGGCGCAGCTTTCTTT

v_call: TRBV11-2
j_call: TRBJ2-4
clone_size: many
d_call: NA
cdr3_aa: CASSSTGYIQYF
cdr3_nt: TGTGCCAGCAGCTCTACAGGGTACATTCAGTACTTC

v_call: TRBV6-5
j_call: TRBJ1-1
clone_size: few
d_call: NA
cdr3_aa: CASSLQRVNTEAFF
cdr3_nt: TGTGCCAGCAGTTTACAACGGGTGAACACTGAAGCTTTCTTT

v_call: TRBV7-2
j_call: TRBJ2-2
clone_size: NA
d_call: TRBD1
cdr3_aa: CASTLDRGVIAGELFF
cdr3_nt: TGTGCCAGCACCCTGGACAGGGGGGTTATCGCCGGGGAGCTGTTTTTT

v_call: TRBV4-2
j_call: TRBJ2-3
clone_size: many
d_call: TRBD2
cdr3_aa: CASSQALRSSGATTDTQYF
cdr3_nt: TGTGCCAGCAGCCAAGCCCTGAGGTCTAGCGGAGCTACCACAGATACGCAGTATTTT

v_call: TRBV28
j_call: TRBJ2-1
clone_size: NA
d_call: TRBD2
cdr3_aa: CASSLRGTSEQFF
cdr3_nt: TGTGCCAGCAGTTTAAGGGGGACTAGCGAGCAGTTCTTC

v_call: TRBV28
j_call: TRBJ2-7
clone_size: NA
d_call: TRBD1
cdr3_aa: CASSPRGTATYEQYF
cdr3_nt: TGTGCCAGCAGTCCTAGAGGGACAGCCACCTACGAGCAGTACTTC

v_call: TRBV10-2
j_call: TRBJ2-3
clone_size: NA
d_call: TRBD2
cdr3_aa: CASSETSGRLPTDTQYF
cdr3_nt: TGCGCCAGCAGTGAGACTAGCGGGAGGCTTCCCACAGATACGCAGTATTTT

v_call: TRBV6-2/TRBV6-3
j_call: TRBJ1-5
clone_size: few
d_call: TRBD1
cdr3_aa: CASRGQGGIQPQHF
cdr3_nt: TGTGCCAGCAGAGGCCAGGGGGGGATACAGCCCCAGCATTTT